This is a list of T cell receptor beta chains from one sample in a study of T-cell memory formation after mild COVID-19. TCRdb called the 5' RACE reads again in MiXCR, with one record for every CDR3 protein. The data contain some 46,000 distinct CDR3 sequences, 5.5% to 8.5% of them singletons. Input material: PBMCs or a T cell subset sorted from them (not recorded which). These receptors originate from an adult who had mild COVID-19 (a few samples of this study predate the infection). Cell type and time point are not known. The CDR3 runs from the conserved cysteine through the conserved F or W. The order of the fields is D gene, V gene, clone size, CDR3 length, J gene, CDR3 DNA, CDR3 protein. The D gene is left open where the match is weak. Clone size, where shown, is once, few, many, or a class for clones that have expanded.

TRBD2	TRBV6-5	many	15	TRBJ2-3	TGTGCCAGCAGCCTGGGACTAGCGGGAGGTTATACGCAGTATTTT	CASSLGLAGGYTQYF
TRBD1	TRBV11-3	many	15	TRBJ1-2	TGTGCCAGCAGCCCTAGAGAGGCAGGGGGCCATGGCTACACCTTC	CASSPREAGGHGYTF
-	TRBV24-1	many	14	TRBJ2-2	TGTGCCACCAGTGATTTTCCCAACACCGGGGAGCTGTTTTTT	CATSDFPNTGELFF
-	TRBV28	few	11	TRBJ2-7	TGTGCCAGCAGTTCTCCGTACCTGGCGGACTTC	CASSSPYLADF
TRBD1	TRBV6-6	-	14	TRBJ1-2	TGTGCCAGCAGTTCCGGGACAGTCATTCGCGGCTACACCTTC	CASSSGTVIRGYTF
-	TRBV6-1	few	15	TRBJ1-2	TGTGCCAGCAGTGAAGTGGGGTACGTCGTATATGGCTACACCTTC	CASSEVGYVVYGYTF
-	TRBV18	few	13	TRBJ1-2	TGTGCCAGCTCACCGGACGGTCGGGGAGGCTACACCTTC	CASSPDGRGGYTF
-	TRBV29-1	-	15	TRBJ1-1	TGCAGCGTCGTGAAAAGGGCTGGAAGGGACACTGAAGCTTTCTTT	CSVVKRAGRDTEAFF
TRBD2	TRBV24-1	many	15	TRBJ2-2	TGTGCCACCAGTGGTCTAGCGGGGGGCACCGGGGAGCTGTTTTTT	CATSGLAGGTGELFF
-	TRBV18	many	14	TRBJ2-7	TGTGCCAGCTCACCACCCGGCAGGGTCTACGAGCAGTACTTC	CASSPPGRVYEQYF
TRBD1	TRBV20-1	-	15	TRBJ1-3	TGCAGTGCTAGGAACCTACAGGGGGCAGGTGACACCATATATTTT	CSARNLQGAGDTIYF
TRBD1	TRBV19	few	15	TRBJ2-7	TGTGCCAGTAGTAGCACCGGGACAGGGGGCTACGAGCAGTACTTC	CASSSTGTGGYEQYF
-	TRBV6-5	-	19	TRBJ1-5	TGTGCCAGCAGCTACCCTCACCGCACGGAGTGGCAGGGAGGTCAGCCCCAGCATTTT	CASSYPHRTEWQGGQPQHF
-	TRBV12-3/TRBV12-4	many	17	TRBJ2-7	TGTGCCAGCAGTTTTTTAGAAGCGGGTAACAAAGGCTACGAGCAGTACTTC	CASSFLEAGNKGYEQYF
-	TRBV5-1	few	13	TRBJ1-2	TGCGCCAGCAGCCCGGACCGCGCTTGGGGCTACACCTTC	CASSPDRAWGYTF
TRBD2	TRBV6-5	medium-sized	13	TRBJ2-2	TGTGCCAGCACAACTAGCGGGACCGGGGAGCTGTTTTTT	CASTTSGTGELFF
TRBD2	TRBV3-1	-	16	TRBJ2-3	TGTGCCAGCAGCACGTGGACTAGCGAGCGCACAGATACGCAGTATTTT	CASSTWTSERTDTQYF
TRBD1	TRBV3-1	many	16	TRBJ2-7	TGTGCCAGCAGCCGAGTGGGACAGGGAGTCTCCTACGAGCAGTACTTC	CASSRVGQGVSYEQYF
-	TRBV12-3/TRBV12-4	many	12	TRBJ2-7	TGTGCCAGCAGCTCCTCCTCCTACGAGCAGTACTTC	CASSSSSYEQYF
-	TRBV27	-	14	TRBJ2-7	TGTGCCAGCAGTTTATCGACCGGGTCCTACGAGCAGTACTTC	CASSLSTGSYEQYF
-	TRBV11-3	few	14	TRBJ2-2	TGTGCCAGCAGCTTAGGCCCCGACACCGGGGAGCTGTTTTTT	CASSLGPDTGELFF
-	TRBV12-3/TRBV12-4	few	18	TRBJ2-1	TGTGCCAGCAGTTTTTGGGGGCGGGGACTCAGCTCCTACAATGAGCAGTTCTTC	CASSFWGRGLSSYNEQFF
-	TRBV5-1	few	15	TRBJ1-3	TGCGCCAGCAGCTTCCAGCAGGGAACTGGAAACACCATATATTTT	CASSFQQGTGNTIYF
-	TRBV6-1	few	14	TRBJ1-5	TGTGCCAGCAGTGCGGGGGTCCCCAATCAGCCCCAGCATTTT	CASSAGVPNQPQHF
-	TRBV5-1	many	15	TRBJ2-3	TGCGCCAGCAGCTTCCAGGGACGGAGCACAGATACGCAGTATTTT	CASSFQGRSTDTQYF
TRBD1	TRBV12-3/TRBV12-4	many	15	TRBJ1-5	TGTGCCAGCAGTTTTCGACAGGGGGCGGGTCAGCCCCAGCATTTT	CASSFRQGAGQPQHF
-	TRBV12-3/TRBV12-4	many	14	TRBJ2-6	TGTGCCAGCAGTTTAGTACCAGGGGCCAACGTCCTGACTTTC	CASSLVPGANVLTF
-	TRBV27	many	14	TRBJ2-3	TGTGCCAGCAGTATCACAGAAAGCACAGATACGCAGTATTTT	CASSITESTDTQYF
-	TRBV15	-	16	TRBJ1-3	TGTGCCACCAGCAGAGATACGACTGGCTGGAGGAACACCATATATTTT	CATSRDTTGWRNTIYF
TRBD1	TRBV4-2	-	16	TRBJ1-1	TGTGCCAGCAGCCAAGATATAACAGGGGCGAACACTGAAGCTTTCTTT	CASSQDITGANTEAFF
TRBD2	TRBV30	many	14	TRBJ2-3	TGTGCCTGGCGGAGGGGAGGGGCCACAGATACGCAGTATTTT	CAWRRGGATDTQYF
TRBD1	TRBV2	-	15	TRBJ1-4	TGTGCCAGCAGTGAACAAGGGACAGGGAATGAAAAACTGTTTTTT	CASSEQGTGNEKLFF
-	TRBV9	many	16	TRBJ1-1	TGTGCCAGCAGCGTAGACCAGGGGATGATGAACACTGAAGCTTTCTTT	CASSVDQGMMNTEAFF
-	TRBV19	-	15	TRBJ1-5	TGTGCCAGTAGTATAGAGGACGGCGTCAATCAGCCCCAGCATTTT	CASSIEDGVNQPQHF
TRBD1	TRBV6-1	few	15	TRBJ1-6	TGTGCCAGCAGTAGACAGGGGGCCGTTAATTCACCCCTCCACTTT	CASSRQGAVNSPLHF
-	TRBV6-6	-	13	TRBJ2-7	TGTGCCAGCAACCGGGGCGACGGCTACGAGCAGTACTTC	CASNRGDGYEQYF
-	TRBV3-1	few	13	TRBJ1-1	TGTGCCAGCAGCCAAGCCGGATTAACTGAAGCTTTCTTT	CASSQAGLTEAFF
-	TRBV11-2	many	15	TRBJ2-7	TGTGCCAGCAGCTTATTAACCATCCCCTCCTACGAGCAGTACTTC	CASSLLTIPSYEQYF
TRBD2	TRBV9	many	15	TRBJ2-7	TGTGCCAGCAGCGTAGAGGCTAGCGGCGCCTACGAGCAGTACTTC	CASSVEASGAYEQYF
-	TRBV30	few	13	TRBJ2-2	TGTGCCTGGAGTGTACCCACCTTCGGGGAGCTGTTTTTT	CAWSVPTFGELFF
-	TRBV20-1	many	14	TRBJ1-2	TGCAGTGCTAGAGTAGGAGGGGGGAACTATGGCTACACCTTC	CSARVGGGNYGYTF
-	TRBV7-3	many	15	TRBJ2-1	TGTGCCAGCAGCGACGGGACTCTAAGTAAGGATGAGCAGTTCTTC	CASSDGTLSKDEQFF
-	TRBV29-1	few	14	TRBJ1-1	TGCAGCGTTGAAGATCTTGGGGGACACTCTGAAGCTTTCTTT	CSVEDLGGHSEAFF
-	TRBV12-3/TRBV12-4	many	15	TRBJ2-5	TGTGCCAGCAGTTTCGGTCAGATGAGACAAGAGACCCAGTACTTC	CASSFGQMRQETQYF
-	TRBV10-3	many	14	TRBJ2-1	TGTGCCATCAGTGAGGGGGGATCCTACAATGAGCAGTTCTTC	CAISEGGSYNEQFF
TRBD1	TRBV5-1	many	17	TRBJ2-2	TGCGCCAGCAGCTTGGACCTACCGGGACAGGGGGCCGGGGAGCTGTTTTTT	CASSLDLPGQGAGELFF
TRBD1	TRBV7-2	-	14	TRBJ1-5	TGTGCCAGCAGCTTTACAGGGGTCAATCAGCCCCAGCATTTT	CASSFTGVNQPQHF
-	TRBV5-4	-	17	TRBJ1-1	TGTGCCAGCAGCTTGGATCCCCAGAACAGGGTAAGAACTGAAGCTTTCTTT	CASSLDPQNRVRTEAFF
TRBD1	TRBV24-1	many	13	TRBJ2-1	TGTGCCACCTCAGGGGGCGACTACAATGAGCAGTTCTTC	CATSGGDYNEQFF
TRBD2	TRBV2	-	13	TRBJ2-1	TGTGCCAGCAGACTAGCGGGGGGCATTGAGCAGTTCTTC	CASRLAGGIEQFF
-	TRBV6-1	-	12	TRBJ1-1	TGTGCCAGCAGTCAGGGTAACACTGAAGCTTTCTTT	CASSQGNTEAFF
TRBD2	TRBV27	few	17	TRBJ2-1	TGTGCCAGCAGTCCAAAATCTAGCGGCGGCTCCTACAATGAGCAGTTCTTC	CASSPKSSGGSYNEQFF
TRBD1	TRBV5-1	many	14	TRBJ1-6	TGCGCCAGCAGCCCCGGGACAGCGACTTCACCCCTCCACTTT	CASSPGTATSPLHF
-	TRBV6-6	many	16	TRBJ2-2	TGTGCCAGCCTACTATGGGGGGCGCGAGGCACCGGGGAGCTGTTTTTT	CASLLWGARGTGELFF
-	TRBV7-9	many	15	TRBJ2-3	TGTGCCAGCAGCTCACTAGACACATACACAGATACGCAGTATTTT	CASSSLDTYTDTQYF